What follows are 18 T cell receptor beta chains derived from one specimen sequenced in a study of blood T cell repertoires in COVID-19. Only in-frame clones appear in the TCRdb table, and some are missing; sequencing was by immunoSEQ multiplex PCR. The sample carries roughly 280,000 clones, almost 90% recorded once. Material for sequencing was peripheral blood. The source of these receptors is a woman in her thirties with COVID-19, enrolled during active disease.

J is TRBJ2-7 and V is TRBV10-1; 11 nucleotides line up with TRBD2. Germline values: CDR1 WNHNN, CDR2 SYGVQD (reference sequence). Trimming at V came to 3 bases and at J to 0 bases, leaving 1 base not matched to a gene. This CDR3 comprises 15 residues. CDR3 nucleotides: TGCGCCAGCAGTGATACTAGCGGGAGCTCCTACGAGCAGTACTTC. Protein sequence: CASSDTSGSSYEQYF.

J is TRBJ2-3 and V is TRBV5-1; D is ambiguous. Per the germline V gene, CDR1 is SGHRS and CDR2 is YFSETQ. This CDR3 has 14 residues. Trimming stripped 0 bases from V and 4 bases from J, with 9 bases between. Here the CDR3 DNA reads TGCGCCAGCAGCTTGGGAGGTGCGGCAGATACGCAGTATTTT. As protein: CASSLGGAADTQYF. Together with reference TRBV5-1 and TRBJ2-3, the CDR3 gives the full variable domain: KAGVTQTPRYLIKTRGQQVTLSCSPISGHRSVSWYQQTPGQGLQFLFEYFSETQRNKGNFPGRFSGRQFSNSRSEMNVSTLELGDSALYLCASSLGGAADTQYFGPGTRLTVL.

This clone showed up just once. This rearrangement joins TRBV7-8 to TRBJ2-5, with 9 bases identical to TRBD1. With 5 bases clipped from V and 5 bases from J, the junction kept 3 bases outside the gene matches. CDR3 length: 13 amino acids. Germline V gives CDR1 SGHVS, CDR2 FQNEAQ. The CDR3, as DNA: TGTGCCAGCAGCCGGGACAGGGCGGAGACCCAGTACTTC. Translating gives CASSRDRAETQYF.

The chain uses TRBV18 and TRBJ2-4; TRBD1 might be the D (5 bases). CDR1 is KGHSH, CDR2 LQKENI, per germline. The CDR3 loop spans 19 amino acids. The V gene lost 1 base and the J gene lost 0 bases, with 19 bases spanning the gap. The CDR3 protein is CASSPLRQGANLAKNIQYF. The CDR3 bases are TGTGCCAGCTCACCACTTCGGCAAGGGGCGAACCTAGCCAAAAACATTCAGTACTTC.

The CDR3: CASSYSGSWETQYF. Here the CDR3 DNA reads TGTGCCAGCAGCTATAGCGGCTCTTGGGAGACCCAGTACTTC. This sequence joins TRBV7-9 and TRBJ2-5, with D possibly TRBD2 on 6 matching bases. The CDR3 runs to 14 residues. Germline V lookup: CDR1 SEHNR, CDR2 FQNEAQ (reference sequence). V gave up 4 bases and J gave up 5 bases, with 14 bases separating them.

A few counts support this clone. The chain links TRBV4-3 to TRBJ2-7, with no clear D. V was pared by 3 bases and J by 1 base, with 7 bases between. The germline gives CDR1 LGHNA, CDR2 YSLEER. This CDR3 is built from 13 residues. Here the CDR3 reads CASSQAISYEQYF. The CDR3 DNA reads TGCGCCAGCAGCCAGGCAATATCCTACGAGCAGTACTTC.

V and J are TRBV2 and TRBJ1-5; D is perhaps TRBD1 (6 bases). The CDR3 covers 13 residues. Germline CDR1 SNHLY, CDR2 FYNNEI. Between the trimmed V and J ends, which lost 5 bases and 5 bases, there was a span of 10 bases. The CDR3 loop reads CASSQDRDQPQHF. In DNA form, the CDR3 reads TGTGCCAGCAGTCAGGACAGAGATCAGCCCCAGCATTTT.

This clone was counted between two and nine times. The CDR3 loop is CAISEFGDSPLHF. In nucleotides, the CDR3 is TGTGCCATCAGTGAGTTCGGGGATTCACCCCTCCACTTT. This chain links TRBV10-3 with TRBJ1-6; D is uncertain. The CDR3 extends over 13 amino acids. Germline V gives CDR1 ENHRY, CDR2 SYGVKD. V gave up 1 base and J gave up 8 bases, with 6 bases separating them.

The CDR3 DNA is TGCGCCAGCAGTGAACTTAGCGGGAGAAACAGAGATACGCAGTATTTT. Encoded protein: CASSELSGRNRDTQYF. The rearrangement links TRBV10-1 to TRBJ2-3; 9 positions match TRBD2. This CDR3 comprises 16 residues. The V segment lost 3 bases and the J segment 5 bases; nucleotides outside the gene matches: 9. Per germline, CDR1 WNHNN and CDR2 SYGVQD (reference sequence).

To note about this clone: The conserved phenylalanine or tryptophan is not found at the CDR3 terminus, so this likely reflects a read error. The limits of the CDR3 on the DNA are not certain, so only TCRdb's listed CDR3 is given. J is TRBJ1-1 and V is TRBV30. Per germline, CDR1 GTSNPN and CDR2 SVGIG (reference sequence). The CDR3 sequence runs 11 residues, both termini included. CDR3 residues: CAWSLEGPSSA.

The V gene is TRBV2, the J gene TRBJ1-6, with D tentatively TRBD1 (6 bases). Looked up from germline, CDR1 is SNHLY and CDR2 is FYNNEI. This CDR3 is 14 amino acids long. The V end was cut by 4 bases, the J end by 5 bases, with 9 bases between. The CDR3 DNA follows: TGTGCCAGCAGTGTGGACAGCCATAATTCACCCCTCCACTTT. The encoded protein is CASSVDSHNSPLHF. The full variable domain, with the rest looked up from reference TRBV2 and TRBJ1-6, is EPEVTQTPSHQVTQMGQEVILRCVPISNHLYFYWYRQILGQKVEFLVSFYNNEISEKSEIFDDQFSVERPDGSNFTLKIRSTKLEDSAMYFCASSVDSHNSPLHFGNGTRLTVT.

V usage is TRBV2 and J usage is TRBJ2-2; the match to TRBD2 covers 12 bases. The V and J ends lost 2 bases and 7 bases, in that order; junction bases with no gene match: 8. This CDR3 spans 17 amino acids. Germline CDR1 is SNHLY and CDR2 is FYNNEI. This CDR3 reads CASSERSSGRALGELFF. The DNA for the CDR3 is TGTGCCAGCAGTGAACGGTCTAGCGGGAGGGCCCTCGGGGAGCTGTTTTTT.

This rearrangement joins TRBV24-1 to TRBJ1-2, with D perhaps matching TRBD1 (5 bases). Trimming removed 9 bases from V and 4 bases from J, with 14 bases in between. The V gene's germline CDR1 is KGHDR and CDR2 SFDVKD. CDR3 length: 13 residues. The CDR3 sequence: CATSEGTGYGYTF. CDR3 sequence (DNA): TGTGCCACCTCGGAGGGGACCGGCTATGGCTACACCTTC.

The V and J genes are TRBV6-5 and TRBJ2-3; D not certain. CDR3 size: 12 residues. Germline V gene lookup returns CDR1 MNHEY and CDR2 SVGAGI. V was trimmed by 5 bases and J by 5 bases, leaving 8 bases between them. The CDR3 reads CASSKLVDTQYF. The DNA of the CDR3 is TGTGCCAGCAGTAAACTGGTAGATACGCAGTATTTT.

V is TRBV6-5 and J is TRBJ1-6, with 7 positions matching TRBD1. Germline V gives CDR1 MNHEY, CDR2 SVGAGI. This CDR3 is 14 amino acids long. Trimming took 9 bases from V and 6 from J; bases not matched to a gene: 8. This CDR3 reads CASRADRANSPLHF. In DNA, the CDR3 is TGTGCCAGTAGGGCCGACAGGGCTAATTCACCCCTCCACTTT.

V gene TRBV5-4 combines with J gene TRBJ2-1; TRBD2 agrees at 10 bases. CDR1 and CDR2 from the germline V gene are SGHNT and YYREEE (reference sequence). J lost 1 base, V lost 4 bases, and 2 bases had no gene match. The CDR3 spans 15 residues. The CDR3 loop is CASSTAGGSYNEQFF. The CDR3 DNA reads as TGTGCCAGCAGCACAGCGGGAGGGTCCTACAATGAGCAGTTCTTC. Full variable domain (missing parts from reference TRBV5-4 and TRBJ2-1): ETGVTQSPTHLIKTRGQQVTLRCSSQSGHNTVSWYQQALGQGPQFIFQYYREEENGRGNFPPRFSGLQFPNYSSELNVNALELDDSALYLCASSTAGGSYNEQFFGPGTRLTVL.

CDR3 nucleotides: TGTGCCAGCAGTGATTTCGGGGTGAGGGGCTACACCTTC. Translated, it gives CASSDFGVRGYTF. This chain links TRBV6-1 with TRBJ1-2; unclear D gene. The germline V and J ends were trimmed by 3 bases and 8 bases, with 13 bases remaining between them. Germline lookup yields CDR1 MNHNS and CDR2 SASEGT. CDR3 size: 13 residues.

The rearrangement links TRBV5-4 to TRBJ2-7; D possibly corresponds to TRBD1 (6 bases). V dropped 4 bases and J dropped 4 bases, with 12 bases sitting between them. CDR3 length equals 13 residues. Germline V gene lookup returns CDR1 SGHNT and CDR2 YYREEE (reference sequence). The DNA for the CDR3 is TGTGCCAGCAGCCGTGGGGGCTATTACGAGCAGTACTTC. This encodes CASSRGGYYEQYF.